The 13 T cell receptor beta chains in this list originate from one sample, sequenced in a study of PD-L1 blockade in urothelial cancer. Profiled with immunoSEQ multiplex PCR; TCRdb holds only in-frame clones, not every one. The table has about 82,000 clones, 87% seen once. The sample was PBMCs, taken around atezolizumab (anti-PD-L1) treatment. The receptors here all came from a woman in her sixties or seventies with urothelial cancer.

The rearrangement links TRBV5-5 to TRBJ2-3; tentatively, D is TRBD1 (5 bases). Trimming took off 6 bases at V and 0 bases at J, with 20 bases between the two ends. The germline V gene encodes CDR1 SGHKS and CDR2 YYEKEE (reference sequence). The CDR3 extends over 17 amino acids. This CDR3 reads CASTTVGAFQSTDTQYF. The CDR3 DNA reads TGTGCCAGCACTACAGTAGGGGCTTTCCAAAGCACAGATACGCAGTATTTT.

The V call is TRBV9, the J call TRBJ2-7; no clear D gene. Germline CDR1 is SGDLS and CDR2 is YYNGEE. V lost 0 bases and J 0 bases, leaving 7 bases between the germline ends. The CDR3 loop spans 14 amino acids. The CDR3 bases are TGTGCCAGCAGCGTAGCCCCACACTCCTACGAGCAGTACTTC. Its protein is CASSVAPHSYEQYF.

The chain carries TRBV28 and TRBJ1-1; TRBD1 aligns across 9 bases. Germline values: CDR1 MDHEN, CDR2 SYDVKM. Trimming cost V 5 bases and J 3 bases; bases outside gene matches: 4. This CDR3 comprises 14 residues. In nucleotides, the CDR3 is TGTGCCAGCAGTCGGACAGGGGTCGACACTGAAGCTTTCTTT. Its protein is CASSRTGVDTEAFF.

The table lists this clone with a few counts. J is TRBJ2-7 and V is TRBV4-2; D possibly corresponds to TRBD1 (6 bases). The CDR3 consists of 14 residues. From germline, CDR1 is LGHNA and CDR2 YNFKEQ. V shed 0 bases and J shed 3 bases, with 9 bases lying between them. CDR3 protein: CASSQETGFYEQYF. As DNA, the CDR3 is TGTGCCAGCAGCCAAGAGACAGGCTTCTACGAGCAGTACTTC.

The J gene is TRBJ1-3, the V gene TRBV5-4; D perhaps matches TRBD1 (5 bases). The CDR3 is made up of 16 amino acids. CDR1 is SGHNT, CDR2 YYREEE, per germline (reference sequence). Trimming shortened V by 2 bases and J by 4 bases, and 16 bases separated the two germline ends. The CDR3 spells CASSLQGDFGGNTIYF. Written as DNA, the CDR3 is TGTGCCAGCAGCTTACAAGGGGACTTCGGCGGAAACACCATATATTTT.

V and J are TRBV19 and TRBJ1-1, with D tentatively TRBD1 (6 bases). The CDR3 runs 12 residues. The germline gives CDR1 LNHDA, CDR2 SQIVND (reference sequence). Between the trimmed V and J ends, which lost 5 bases and 8 bases, there was a span of 12 bases. The CDR3, as DNA: TGTGCCAGTAGTGAACAGGGTCTGGAAGCTTTCTTT. Its translation is CASSEQGLEAFF.

The CDR3 DNA is TGTGCCAGCAGTTTTTGGGGGAGGCTCACAGATACGCAGTATTTT. The encoded protein is CASSFWGRLTDTQYF. This chain connects TRBV28 to TRBJ2-3; D possibly corresponds to TRBD2 (6 bases). The length of the CDR3 is 15 residues. The germline V gene encodes CDR1 MDHEN and CDR2 SYDVKM. Trimming removed 3 bases at V and 2 bases at J, with 12 bases between.

The chain combines TRBV6-5 with TRBJ1-2; unclear D gene. The germline V and J ends were trimmed by 4 bases and 13 bases, with 19 bases remaining between them. CDR3 length: 13 amino acids. Germline V gives CDR1 MNHEY, CDR2 SVGAGI. CDR3 nucleotides: TGTGCCAGCAGTTCACGGTCACGGTTGAGTCTCACCTTC. Encoded protein: CASSSRSRLSLTF.

The V gene is TRBV5-8, the J gene TRBJ1-1, with D possibly matching TRBD1 (5 bases). Trimming took off 5 bases at V and 6 bases at J, with 17 bases between the two ends. Germline CDR1 and CDR2: SGHTS and YDEGEE. This CDR3 comprises 14 residues. The CDR3 nucleotides are TGTGCCAGCAGAAACCACCCAGGGCGACCTGAAGCTTTCTTT. This codes for CASRNHPGRPEAFF.

This chain joins TRBV14 and TRBJ2-7, with D possibly being TRBD2 (6 bases). This CDR3 has 14 amino acids. CDR1 is SGHDN, CDR2 FVKESK, per germline. The ends were cut back, 1 base at V and 2 bases at J, with 9 bases in the middle. CDR3 in amino acids: CASSQAKRAYEQYF. Here the CDR3 DNA reads TGTGCCAGCAGCCAAGCAAAGCGGGCCTACGAGCAGTACTTC.

This CDR3 reads CASSPLAGGTDTQYF. The DNA for the CDR3 is TGTGCCAGCAGCCCCTTAGCGGGAGGGACAGATACGCAGTATTTT. V and J are TRBV11-2 and TRBJ2-3; 11 bases line up with TRBD2. J gave up 3 bases and V 5 bases, and 4 bases lay outside the gene matches. The length of the CDR3 is 15 residues. Germline assignment: CDR1 SGHAT and CDR2 FQNNGV. The full variable domain, with the rest looked up from reference TRBV11-2 and TRBJ2-3, is EAGVAQSPRYKIIEKRQSVAFWCNPISGHATLYWYQQILGQGPKLLIQFQNNGVVDDSQLPKDRFSAERLKGVDSTLKIQPAKLEDSAVYLCASSPLAGGTDTQYFGPGTRLTVL.

V and J are TRBV5-1 and TRBJ2-7; 9 nucleotides agree with TRBD1. The CDR3 runs 14 residues. Germline lookup yields CDR1 SGHRS and CDR2 YFSETQ. J was trimmed by 3 bases and V by 4 bases; bases with no gene match: 5. The CDR3 sequence is CASSPGQGIYEQYF. The CDR3 nucleotides read TGCGCCAGCAGCCCGGGACAGGGAATCTACGAGCAGTACTTC.

The V gene is TRBV6-1, the J gene TRBJ2-7, with D perhaps matching TRBD2 (5 bases). Looked up from germline, CDR1 is MNHNS and CDR2 is SASEGT. This CDR3 has 15 residues. V was clipped by 4 bases and J by 0 bases, with 13 bases between them. CDR3 in DNA: TGTGCCAGCAGTGTACTAGGTCTAGTCTCCTACGAGCAGTACTTC. Its translation: CASSVLGLVSYEQYF.